These 18 T cell receptor beta chains originate from one sample sequenced in a study of Tregs in tolerant kidney transplant recipients. Produced via immunoSEQ multiplex PCR; TCRdb's table is partial and in-frame only. The sample includes some 71,000 clones, around 90% seen only once; the top ten take about 0.36%. Specimen: CD4+ T cells from blood, collected before the transplant. The receptors stem from a human donor who received a combined kidney and bone marrow transplant.

The count of this clone is one. This rearrangement joins TRBV7-3 to TRBJ2-3; 7 bases align to TRBD2. The CDR3 consists of 15 residues. J was trimmed by 2 bases and V by 6 bases; bases with no gene match: 8. Per germline, CDR1 SGHTA and CDR2 FQGTGA. The CDR3 DNA sequence: TGTGCCAGCAGTTCTAGCGGAAGGGCCACAGATACGCAGTATTTT. Protein product: CASSSSGRATDTQYF. The variable domain in full, with the rest retrieved from reference TRBV7-3 and TRBJ2-3, is GAGVSQTPSNKVTEKGKYVELRCDPISGHTALYWYRQSLGQGPEFLIYFQGTGAADDSGLPNDRFFAVRPEGSVSTLKIQRTERGDSAVYLCASSSSGRATDTQYFGPGTRLTVL.

Only a few counts were recorded for this clone. The V call is TRBV28, the J call TRBJ2-5; D may be TRBD2 (6 bases). This CDR3 spans 13 amino acids. The V end was cut by 8 bases, the J end by 2 bases, with 12 bases between. Germline V gene sequence: CDR1 MDHEN, CDR2 SYDVKM. CDR3 loop: CASGDSSQETQYF. The CDR3 nucleotides read TGTGCCAGCGGGGACTCTTCGCAAGAGACCCAGTACTTC.

The chain couples TRBV5-1 to TRBJ1-1, with TRBD1 identical over 8 bases. The J segment lost 5 bases and the V segment lost 3 bases, leaving 6 bases of the junction unmatched. Looked up from germline, CDR1 is SGHRS and CDR2 is YFSETQ. There are 14 residues in the CDR3. The CDR3 bases are TGCGCCAGCAGCTGGGGACAGGCTGGGACTGAAGCTTTCTTT. Translated: CASSWGQAGTEAFF.

As DNA, the CDR3 is TGCGCCAGCAGCTTGACTAGCCGCCGAGAGACCCAGTACTTC. Its translation: CASSLTSRRETQYF. The chain carries TRBV5-1 and TRBJ2-5, with TRBD2 as a possible D gene (6 bases). V was pared by 1 base and J by 4 bases, with 11 bases between. There are 14 residues in the CDR3. The germline gives CDR1 SGHRS, CDR2 YFSETQ.

The gene calls are TRBV29-1 and TRBJ2-4, with 15 bases lining up with TRBD2. CDR3 length equals 18 residues. After removal of 1 base from V and 0 bases from J, the junction contained 4 bases not matched to a gene. The germline gives CDR1 SQVTM, CDR2 ANQGSEA. CDR3 bases: TGCAGCGTTGAAGGCGGACTAGCGGGAGGGCCAGCCAAAAACATTCAGTACTTC. As protein: CSVEGGLAGGPAKNIQYF.

This chain links TRBV5-3 with TRBJ2-1; 9 nucleotides match TRBD2. TRBV5-3 is treated as an ORF (open reading frame) with a function not yet certain. V was pared by 4 bases and J by 6 bases, with 8 bases of the junction left unmatched. The CDR3 consists of 15 residues. This CDR3 reads CARSIAGVGPNEQFF. CDR3 nucleotide sequence: TGTGCCAGAAGCATAGCGGGAGTGGGTCCCAATGAGCAGTTCTTC.

This chain's CDR3 is CASSRTGDGYTF. The CDR3 nucleotides read TGTGCCAGCAGTAGGACAGGGGACGGCTACACCTTC. The rearrangement links TRBV2 to TRBJ1-2; 9 nucleotides line up with TRBD1. Germline V gene data show CDR1 as SNHLY and CDR2 as FYNNEI. CDR3 length: 12 residues. J was trimmed by 8 bases and V by 5 bases; bases with no gene match: 3.

The V gene is TRBV28, the J gene TRBJ1-1, with 10 bases fitting TRBD1. The CDR3 runs to 16 residues. V was pared by 5 bases and J by 0 bases, with 6 bases of the junction left unmatched. Germline V gene lookup returns CDR1 MDHEN and CDR2 SYDVKM. The CDR3 protein is CASSPSGQGMNTEAFF. CDR3 nucleotides: TGTGCCAGCAGTCCATCGGGACAGGGGATGAACACTGAAGCTTTCTTT.

The chain employs TRBV10-3 and TRBJ1-1; 7 nucleotides match TRBD1. V shed 6 bases, J shed 1 base, and the junction held 2 bases outside the gene matches. Germline-derived CDR1 and CDR2 are ENHRY and SYGVKD. There are 13 residues in the CDR3. Written as DNA, the CDR3 is TGTGCCATCAGCCGACAGGGGAACACTGAAGCTTTCTTT. Its translation: CAISRQGNTEAFF.

The chain couples TRBV27 to TRBJ2-7; no reliable D call. CDR1 and CDR2 (germline): MNHEY, SMNVEV (reference sequence). This CDR3 has 16 residues. Trimming took 3 bases from V and 3 from J, leaving 18 bases between them. The CDR3 reads CASSLLARSDLYEQYF. As DNA, the CDR3 is TGTGCCAGCAGTTTGTTGGCGCGGAGTGACCTCTACGAGCAGTACTTC.

This clone was counted once. V gene TRBV5-6 combines with J gene TRBJ2-6, with D possibly TRBD2 on 5 matching bases. Germline CDR1 is SGHDT and CDR2 is YYEEEE. V lost 4 bases and J 2 bases, leaving 19 bases between the germline ends. The CDR3 loop spans 18 amino acids. Here the CDR3 reads CASSPPRGRPAGANVLTF. CDR3 nucleotide sequence: TGTGCCAGCAGCCCTCCCCGCGGGCGCCCCGCTGGGGCCAACGTCCTGACTTTC.

CDR3 loop: CASSFPGQGSGELFF. The CDR3 nucleotides read TGTGCCAGCAGTTTCCCGGGACAGGGGTCCGGGGAGCTGTTTTTT. This chain connects TRBV6-5 to TRBJ2-2, with 10 bases fitting TRBD1. Germline loops: CDR1 MNHEY, CDR2 SVGAGI. CDR3 length equals 15 residues. Trimming took 4 bases from V and 6 from J; bases not matched to a gene: 5.

V usage is TRBV25-1 and J usage is TRBJ2-7; TRBD1 matches 9 bases. The germline V gene encodes CDR1 MGHDK and CDR2 SYGVNS. J gave up 5 bases and V 3 bases, and 5 bases lay outside the gene matches. The CDR3 is 14 residues long. This CDR3 reads CASSDGTGFDEQYF. As DNA, the CDR3 is TGTGCCAGCAGTGACGGGACAGGGTTCGACGAGCAGTACTTC.

The chain recombines TRBV29-1 with TRBJ2-2; D may be TRBD1 (7 bases). Germline V gene data show CDR1 as SQVTM and CDR2 as ANQGSEA. The ends were cut back, 6 bases at V and 3 bases at J, with 14 bases in the middle. The CDR3 has 14 residues. The DNA of the CDR3 is TGCAGCGTATCTCGGGGGACAGACACCGGGGAGCTGTTTTTT. This encodes CSVSRGTDTGELFF.

The chain has TRBV5-6 and TRBJ2-7; D perhaps matches TRBD2 (5 bases). This CDR3 comprises 13 residues. The V gene's germline CDR1 is SGHDT and CDR2 YYEEEE. V lost 5 bases and J 0 bases, leaving 9 bases between the germline ends. The CDR3 protein is CASSPGISYEQYF. The CDR3 nucleotides read TGTGCCAGCAGTCCGGGAATCTCCTACGAGCAGTACTTC.

The gene calls are TRBV30 and TRBJ1-5, with 10 bases identical to TRBD1. Germline V gene sequence: CDR1 GTSNPN, CDR2 SVGIG (reference sequence). This CDR3 has 16 amino acids. The V segment lost 4 bases and the J segment 4 bases; nucleotides outside the gene matches: 10. For the CDR3, the DNA is TGTGCCTGGAACAGCAAGGGGACAGGGGTGAATCAGCCCCAGCATTTT. This encodes CAWNSKGTGVNQPQHF.

This chain connects TRBV28 to TRBJ2-4; 10 bases are a match to TRBD2. The CDR3 is made up of 16 amino acids. Trimming cost V 3 bases and J 14 bases; bases outside gene matches: 16. The germline gives CDR1 MDHEN, CDR2 SYDVKM. The CDR3, as DNA: TGTGCCAGCAGTTTCCTGGGACAGGCTAGCGGGGGCCAGGAGTACTTC. This codes for CASSFLGQASGGQEYF.

The rearrangement joins TRBV7-3 to TRBJ2-2; D uncertain. The germline CDR1 and CDR2 sequences are SGHTA and FQGTGA. The CDR3 contains 13 residues. Trimming took 4 bases from V and 1 from J, leaving 4 bases between them. In DNA, the CDR3 is TGTGCCAGCAGCTCTAAGAACACCGGGGAGCTGTTTTTT. As protein: CASSSKNTGELFF.